A single sample gave rise to the 32 T cell receptor beta chains below, sequenced in a study of early T cells in non-severe SARS-CoV-2 infection. TCRdb ran MiXCR on the 5' RACE reads and lists one entry per CDR3 protein. The sample consists of fewer than 120,000 distinct CDR3 sequences, 10% to 15% of them appearing once. The sample here was whole blood, taken at baseline. These receptors were taken from an adult who was a healthcare worker with PCR-confirmed SARS-CoV-2 infection or an uninfected control (not recorded which).

The chain joins TRBV20-1 to TRBJ2-7, with TRBD2 matching over 10 bases. Germline CDR1 reads DFQATT; CDR2 reads SNEGSKA (reference sequence). This CDR3 has 14 residues. V was clipped by 3 bases and J by 7 bases; unmatched bases: 9. In nucleotides, the CDR3 is TGCAGTGCTAGCGTCCGCCGACTAGCGGGTGAGCAGTACTTC. Its translation is CSASVRRLAGEQYF.

This sequence joins TRBV6-5 and TRBJ2-7; 8 nucleotides match TRBD2. This CDR3 spans 16 amino acids. V lost 6 bases and J lost 2; bases outside the gene matches: 12. Germline V gene lookup returns CDR1 MNHEY and CDR2 SVGAGI. The CDR3 region has the DNA TGTGCCAGCAGCAAAGAGGGCGGGAGGCGACCCTACGAGCAGTACTTC. Its protein product is CASSKEGGRRPYEQYF.

At least ten counts were recorded for this clonotype. The J gene is TRBJ2-1, the V gene TRBV3-1, with 9 bases fitting TRBD2. There are 15 residues in the CDR3. Germline-derived CDR1 and CDR2 are LGHDT and YNNKEL (reference sequence). Trimming cost V 1 base and J 7 bases; bases outside gene matches: 5. The CDR3 is CASSQGNSGGNEQFF. Written as DNA, the CDR3 is TGTGCCAGCAGCCAAGGGAATAGCGGGGGTAATGAGCAGTTCTTC.

In this sample, this clonotype turned up many times. The genes are TRBV20-1 and TRBJ1-1; D is perhaps TRBD1 (5 bases). The CDR3 covers 12 residues. With 4 bases removed from V and 5 bases from J, the gap between germline ends came to 11 bases. The V gene's germline CDR1 is DFQATT and CDR2 SNEGSKA (reference sequence). The CDR3 sequence: CSAIGAGTEAFF. The CDR3 region has the DNA TGCAGTGCTATCGGGGCAGGGACTGAAGCTTTCTTT.

The chain has TRBV9 and TRBJ2-2, with 7 bases fitting TRBD1. V lost 5 bases, J lost 7 bases, and 11 bases stayed unmatched. CDR1 and CDR2 (germline): SGDLS, YYNGEE. CDR3 length equals 15 residues. The CDR3 DNA sequence: TGTGCCAGCAGTAAGAGAGGGGGCGCCGTCGGGGAGCTGTTTTTT. This sequence encodes CASSKRGGAVGELFF.

The sample holds a few counts of this clonotype. V usage is TRBV30 and J usage is TRBJ1-5; 7 nucleotides line up with TRBD1. The germline V gene has CDR1 GTSNPN and CDR2 SVGIG (reference sequence). The V and J ends lost 7 bases and 5 bases, in that order; junction bases with no gene match: 8. The CDR3 has 13 amino acids. DNA of the CDR3: TGTGCCTCCCAGGGGGGGTTTCATCAGCCCCAGCATTTT. Its translation is CASQGGFHQPQHF.

This clonotype was seen more than once but under ten times. The chain has TRBV5-1 and TRBJ2-7, with 7 nucleotides matching TRBD1. Germline lookup yields CDR1 SGHRS and CDR2 YFSETQ. The CDR3 runs to 15 residues. J lost 7 bases, V lost 7 bases, and 17 bases had no gene match. The CDR3 loop is CASAPGGHHSGEQYF. DNA of the CDR3: TGCGCCAGCGCCCCAGGGGGACACCATTCAGGGGAGCAGTACTTC. The full variable domain, completed using reference TRBV5-1 and TRBJ2-7, is KAGVTQTPRYLIKTRGQQVTLSCSPISGHRSVSWYQQTPGQGLQFLFEYFSETQRNKGNFPGRFSGRQFSNSRSEMNVSTLELGDSALYLCASAPGGHHSGEQYFGPGTRLTVT.

There are many counts of this clonotype. The chain links TRBV14 to TRBJ1-4; D call uncertain. V was clipped by 4 bases and J by 8 bases, with 11 bases between them. Germline values: CDR1 SGHDN, CDR2 FVKESK. The CDR3 extends over 13 amino acids. The CDR3 is CASSPAIGEKLFF. The CDR3 bases are TGTGCCAGCAGCCCAGCAATAGGGGAAAAACTGTTTTTT.

This clonotype came up many times. The chain couples TRBV4-1 to TRBJ2-7; D possibly corresponds to TRBD2 (5 bases). The CDR3 loop spans 14 amino acids. The germline V and J ends were trimmed by 3 bases and 3 bases, with 12 bases remaining between them. Germline-derived CDR1 and CDR2 are MGHRA and YSYEKL. The CDR3 loop is CASSHSGGDYEQYF. DNA of the CDR3: TGCGCCAGCAGCCACTCAGGAGGTGACTACGAGCAGTACTTC.

The chain combines TRBV12-3 or TRBV12-4 with TRBJ1-3; D remains ambiguous. The CDR3 extends over 15 amino acids. The germline V and J ends were trimmed by 5 bases and 2 bases, with 13 bases remaining between them. CDR3: CASSPQPPPGNTIYF. The CDR3 DNA is TGTGCCAGCAGTCCTCAACCGCCTCCTGGAAACACCATATATTTT.

The chain recombines TRBV29-1 with TRBJ2-1; D perhaps matches TRBD2 (6 bases). V lost 7 bases, J lost 1 base, and 17 bases lay in between. CDR1 is SQVTM, CDR2 ANQGSEA, per germline. This CDR3 region has 15 residues. CDR3 protein: CSALQEGRSYNEQFF. As DNA, the CDR3 is TGCAGCGCCCTCCAGGAGGGCCGGTCCTACAATGAGCAGTTCTTC.

This clonotype has just a few counts. The CDR3 sequence: CSARDVELSYNEQFF. DNA of the CDR3: TGCAGTGCTAGAGATGTAGAATTATCCTACAATGAGCAGTTCTTC. The rearrangement uses TRBV20-1 and TRBJ2-1; no definite D call. V was cut by 0 bases and J by 1 base, with 10 bases left in between. The CDR3 consists of 15 residues. Germline V lookup: CDR1 DFQATT, CDR2 SNEGSKA (reference sequence).

The V call is TRBV9, the J call TRBJ2-1; 8 bases align to TRBD2. Germline loops: CDR1 SGDLS, CDR2 YYNGEE. V gave up 6 bases and J gave up 4 bases; unmatched junction bases: 12. The CDR3 spans 16 residues. DNA for the CDR3: TGTGCCAGCACCCCTAACCCTCGCGGGAGGTACAATGAGCAGTTCTTC. Protein sequence: CASTPNPRGRYNEQFF.

This clonotype was found a few times. J is TRBJ1-5 and V is TRBV20-1; D is unresolved. Germline V gene lookup returns CDR1 DFQATT and CDR2 SNEGSKA (reference sequence). V lost 7 bases and J 3 bases, leaving 13 bases between the germline ends. This CDR3 comprises 13 residues. The CDR3 loop reads CSVKGQPNQPQHF. For the CDR3, the DNA is TGCAGTGTAAAAGGGCAGCCCAATCAGCCCCAGCATTTT.

The V gene is TRBV10-2, the J gene TRBJ2-1, with 7 bases aligning to TRBD2. Germline V gene data show CDR1 as WSHSY and CDR2 as SAAADI. V shed 6 bases, J shed 2 bases, and the junction held 4 bases outside the gene matches. The CDR3 spans 14 residues. The DNA of the CDR3 is TGCGCCAGCAGGGCGGGAGCCGCCTACAATGAGCAGTTCTTC. This translates into CASRAGAAYNEQFF.

This rearrangement joins TRBV20-1 to TRBJ2-1; no clear D. V was cut by 3 bases and J by 3 bases, with 6 bases left in between. Germline lookup yields CDR1 DFQATT and CDR2 SNEGSKA (reference sequence). The CDR3 is 12 residues long. CDR3 region: CSASSLYNEQFF. CDR3 coding DNA: TGCAGTGCTAGTTCGCTCTACAATGAGCAGTTCTTC.

The J gene is TRBJ1-5, the V gene TRBV24-1; D gene uncertain. Germline lookup yields CDR1 KGHDR and CDR2 SFDVKD. V dropped 2 bases and J dropped 11 bases, with 21 bases sitting between them. This CDR3 has 16 residues. This CDR3 reads CATSDWEQRPTWAQHF. The CDR3 DNA follows: TGTGCCACCAGTGATTGGGAACAGAGACCGACTTGGGCCCAGCATTTT.

This clonotype was observed a single time. The chain is built from TRBV5-1 and TRBJ1-1; TRBD1 is a possible D gene (5 bases). Germline V gene lookup returns CDR1 SGHRS and CDR2 YFSETQ. The V end was cut by 4 bases, the J end by 1 base, with 11 bases between. There are 14 residues in the CDR3. The DNA for the CDR3 is TGCGCCAGCAGCCCAGGGACGCCGAACACTGAAGCTTTCTTT. It encodes CASSPGTPNTEAFF.

The genes are TRBV27 and TRBJ2-7, with D possibly TRBD1 on 7 matching bases. The CDR3 is made up of 14 amino acids. Trimming removed 3 bases from V and 0 bases from J, with 9 bases in between. The germline gives CDR1 MNHEY, CDR2 SMNVEV (reference sequence). The CDR3 spells CASSFRGDSYEQYF. For the CDR3, the DNA is TGTGCCAGCAGTTTCAGGGGGGACTCCTACGAGCAGTACTTC.

This clonotype was observed a handful of times. The chain is built from TRBV7-3 and TRBJ2-6; D is unclear. The CDR3 sequence is 15 residues long. V shed 5 bases and J shed 0 bases, with 8 bases lying between them. Germline values: CDR1 SGHTA, CDR2 FQGTGA. DNA for the CDR3: TGTGCCAGCAGCCTCCTGGCCTCTGGGGCCAACGTCCTGACTTTC. Translated: CASSLLASGANVLTF.

This clonotype was detected a few times. The chain employs TRBV18 and TRBJ1-1; 7 nucleotides line up with TRBD1. J was trimmed by 0 bases and V by 3 bases; bases with no gene match: 4. CDR3 length: 15 residues. The germline V gene has CDR1 KGHSH and CDR2 LQKENI. CDR3 DNA sequence: TGTGCCAGCTCACCGTCGACAGGGATGAACACTGAAGCTTTCTTT. As protein: CASSPSTGMNTEAFF.

This clonotype was seen a few times. This CDR3 reads CASSSRRGRGNTEAFF. The CDR3 DNA sequence: TGTGCCAGCAGCTCCCGACGCGGGCGGGGGAACACTGAAGCTTTCTTT. The chain employs TRBV7-2 and TRBJ1-1; unclear D gene. Germline CDR1 and CDR2: SGHTA and FQGNSA. V lost 4 bases and J 1 base, leaving 16 bases between the germline ends. The CDR3 contains 16 residues.

The V and J genes are TRBV4-1 and TRBJ2-7; D might be TRBD1 (6 bases). This CDR3 comprises 16 residues. The germline V gene has CDR1 MGHRA and CDR2 YSYEKL. V shed 0 bases and J shed 2 bases, with 14 bases lying between them. CDR3 bases: TGCGCCAGCAGCCAAGATTCGGACAGTACGACCTACGAGCAGTACTTC. It yields the protein CASSQDSDSTTYEQYF.

The chain uses TRBV28 and TRBJ2-7; maybe TRBD2 (5 bases). Germline values: CDR1 MDHEN, CDR2 SYDVKM. The V gene lost 7 bases and the J gene lost 5 bases, with 15 bases spanning the gap. The CDR3 is 13 amino acids. Here the CDR3 reads CASTSLDFDEQYF. For the CDR3, the DNA is TGTGCCAGCACCTCTTTGGACTTCGACGAGCAGTACTTC.

The gene calls are TRBV3-1 and TRBJ2-1; weak D call: TRBD1 (5 bases). V lost 0 bases to trimming and J lost 8 bases, with 23 bases between them. Germline CDR1 LGHDT, CDR2 YNNKEL (reference sequence). The length of the CDR3 is 18 residues. The CDR3 sequence is CASSQDLGGPGSSDEQFF. DNA for the CDR3: TGTGCCAGCAGCCAAGATTTGGGCGGCCCAGGGTCAAGCGATGAGCAGTTCTTC.

The chain has TRBV28 and TRBJ2-5; D possibly corresponds to TRBD1 (6 bases). The CDR3 has 13 amino acids. Between the trimmed V and J ends, which lost 9 bases and 4 bases, there was a span of 15 bases. The germline gives CDR1 MDHEN, CDR2 SYDVKM. CDR3: CASISGRGETQYF. The CDR3 DNA reads as TGTGCCAGTATTTCGGGCAGGGGAGAGACCCAGTACTTC. The whole variable domain, remainder taken from reference TRBV28 and TRBJ2-5, is DVKVTQSSRYLVKRTGEKVFLECVQDMDHENMFWYRQDPGLGLRLIYFSYDVKMKEKGDIPEGYSVSREKKERFSLILESASTNQTSMYLCASISGRGETQYFGPGTRLLVL.

The gene calls are TRBV29-1 and TRBJ2-5, with 8 bases aligning to TRBD1. The CDR3 contains 15 residues. J gave up 5 bases and V 3 bases, and 11 bases lay outside the gene matches. Per germline, CDR1 SQVTM and CDR2 ANQGSEA. In DNA form, the CDR3 reads TGCAGCGTTGATATCGGCCGCTACAGGGGGGAGACCCAGTACTTC. It translates to CSVDIGRYRGETQYF.

This clonotype was picked up a small number of times. This chain connects TRBV5-5 to TRBJ1-1; 11 nucleotides match TRBD1. Germline assignment: CDR1 SGHKS and CDR2 YYEKEE (reference sequence). Losses at the gene ends were 4 bases for V and 5 bases for J; bases not matched to a gene: 4. The CDR3 has 14 amino acids. CDR3 sequence (DNA): TGTGCCAGCAGCACGGGACAGGGGGGGACTGAAGCTTTCTTT. Translation gives CASSTGQGGTEAFF.

This clonotype was seen a handful of times. This rearrangement joins TRBV18 to TRBJ2-1; D remains unclear. The CDR3 length is 14 residues. The V end was cut by 3 bases, the J end by 4 bases, with 10 bases between. Germline values: CDR1 KGHSH, CDR2 LQKENI. CDR3 region: CASSPGPTYNEQFF. The CDR3 DNA reads TGTGCCAGCTCACCCGGACCGACGTACAATGAGCAGTTCTTC.

The sample holds a few counts of this clonotype. V and J are TRBV3-1 and TRBJ2-4; D remains unclear. Between the trimmed V and J ends, which lost 0 bases and 0 bases, there was a span of 9 bases. The CDR3 loop spans 16 amino acids. Germline V gene lookup returns CDR1 LGHDT and CDR2 YNNKEL (reference sequence). Here the CDR3 reads CASSQDPSLAKNIQYF. CDR3 coding DNA: TGTGCCAGCAGCCAAGATCCCAGTCTAGCCAAAAACATTCAGTACTTC.

This clonotype was observed at least ten times. The rearrangement uses TRBV11-2 and TRBJ1-1; 7 positions match TRBD1. CDR1 and CDR2 from the germline V gene are SGHAT and FQNNGV. Trimming removed 4 bases from V and 4 bases from J; junction bases left unmatched: 6. The CDR3 sequence is 14 residues long. For the CDR3, the DNA is TGTGCCAGCAGCTCTTTACAGGGGCCCACTGAAGCTTTCTTT. This sequence encodes CASSSLQGPTEAFF. Filled out from reference TRBV11-2 and TRBJ1-1, the complete variable domain reads EAGVAQSPRYKIIEKRQSVAFWCNPISGHATLYWYQQILGQGPKLLIQFQNNGVVDDSQLPKDRFSAERLKGVDSTLKIQPAKLEDSAVYLCASSSLQGPTEAFFGQGTRLTVV.

The genes are TRBV10-2 and TRBJ2-7, with D uncertain. CDR1 is WSHSY and CDR2 is SAAADI in the germline V gene. Deletions cut 0 bases from V and 4 bases from J, with 10 bases between. This CDR3 region has 14 residues. CDR3 DNA: TGCGCCAGCAGTGAGTCCGGCAGGATGTACGAGCAGTACTTC. Protein product: CASSESGRMYEQYF.